The 20 T cell receptor beta chains reported below all come from one sample, sequenced in a study of Graves' ophthalmopathy and Graves' hyperthyroidism. Amplification targeted the TCR beta CDR3 regions, with RNA transcripts as the source material. The workflow started with a first-round RT-PCR run with HTBI primers and then moved on to a second-round multiplex PCR. TCRdb redid the calling of the multiplex PCR reads with MiXCR, one entry per CDR3 protein. The sample holds about 39,000 distinct CDR3 sequences, around half seen once. The sequenced sample was peripheral blood. All receptors derive from an adult woman with stable Graves' hyperthyroidism.

The V and J genes are TRBV7-6 and TRBJ2-7; 10 positions agree with TRBD2. V shed 0 bases and J 4 bases; nucleotides not matched to a gene: 3. The V gene's germline CDR1 is SGHVS and CDR2 FNYEAQ. The length of the CDR3 is 15 residues. The CDR3, as DNA: TGTGCCAGCAGCTTAGCGTCTAGCGGGAGTTACGAGCAGTACTTC. Translated: CASSLASSGSYEQYF. Full variable domain (outside the CDR3, taken from reference TRBV7-6 and TRBJ2-7): GAGVSQSPRYKVTKRGQDVALRCDPISGHVSLYWYRQALGQGPEFLTYFNYEAQQDKSGLPNDRFSAERPEGSISTLTIQRTEQRDSAMYRCASSLASSGSYEQYFGPGTRLTVT.

This clonotype was counted between two and nine times. Just one base apart from a much larger clone, this may be a read error. The CDR3 region is CASSRGDEQYF. The DNA for the CDR3 is TGTGCCAGCAGCCGGGGGGATGAGCAGTACTTC. The chain uses TRBV7-9 and TRBJ2-7; TRBD2 matches at 7 bases. The germline V gene has CDR1 SEHNR and CDR2 FQNEAQ (reference sequence). The CDR3 is made up of 11 amino acids. The trim removed 5 bases at V and 7 bases at J, leaving 2 bases unmatched.

The chain is built from TRBV29-1 and TRBJ2-3; TRBD2 matches 12 bases. V shed 1 base, J shed 4 bases, and the junction held 9 bases outside the gene matches. The CDR3 has 17 amino acids. The germline gives CDR1 SQVTM, CDR2 ANQGSEA. CDR3 nucleotides: TGCAGCGTTGAAGGTTGGCTAGCGGGAGGGAGTGCAGATACGCAGTATTTT. It specifies CSVEGWLAGGSADTQYF.

Regarding this clonotype: A read error may account for a junction end that differs from germline. The chain carries TRBV5-5 and TRBJ1-6; D perhaps matches TRBD1 (6 bases). This CDR3 is built from 14 residues. Germline loops: CDR1 SGHKS, CDR2 YYEKEE (reference sequence). DNA for the CDR3: TGTACCAGCAGAGGGACAAGGGATAATTCACCCCTCCACTTT. This translates into CTSRGTRDNSPLHF.

This clonotype was counted at least ten times. The chain links TRBV7-6 to TRBJ2-5; D perhaps matches TRBD2 (6 bases). Looked up from germline, CDR1 is SGHVS and CDR2 is FNYEAQ. The CDR3 length is 13 residues. Trimming shortened V by 1 base and J by 6 bases, and 9 bases separated the two germline ends. CDR3 amino acids: CASSLVAVKTQYF. The DNA for the CDR3 is TGTGCCAGCAGCTTAGTAGCGGTGAAGACCCAGTACTTC.

This clonotype was seen repeatedly, ten times or more. This chain joins TRBV28 and TRBJ1-1; D not resolved. The CDR3 spans 13 residues. V was pared by 3 bases and J by 1 base, with 6 bases between. The germline gives CDR1 MDHEN, CDR2 SYDVKM. This chain's CDR3 is CASSFGENTEAFF. In DNA form, the CDR3 reads TGTGCCAGCAGTTTCGGGGAGAACACTGAAGCTTTCTTT.

This sequence joins TRBV11-2 and TRBJ1-1, with D perhaps TRBD1 (5 bases). V gave up 2 bases and J gave up 3 bases, with 13 bases separating them. The CDR3 has 15 residues. Germline V gives CDR1 SGHAT, CDR2 FQNNGV. CDR3 residues: CASSLSGGGDTEAFF. CDR3 bases: TGTGCCAGCAGCTTATCAGGTGGGGGGGACACTGAAGCTTTCTTT.

This clonotype came up many times. The chain is built from TRBV4-1 and TRBJ1-4; D may be TRBD1 (5 bases). CDR1 is MGHRA and CDR2 is YSYEKL in the germline V gene. The V and J ends lost 2 bases and 8 bases respectively, with 21 bases between them. This CDR3 region has 17 residues. DNA of the CDR3: TGCGCCAGCAGCCAAAGTCCCGGGGCGGGGGGGAGGGAAAAACTGTTTTTT. It encodes CASSQSPGAGGREKLFF.

This clonotype was recorded at least ten times. The chain links TRBV20-1 to TRBJ2-7; 9 bases are shared with TRBD2. This CDR3 comprises 19 residues. The V gene's germline CDR1 is DFQATT and CDR2 SNEGSKA (reference sequence). Trimming removed 2 bases from V and 0 bases from J; junction bases left unmatched: 17. Here the CDR3 reads CSARTGWAGGVTSSYEQYF. CDR3 in DNA: TGCAGTGCTAGAACCGGGTGGGCGGGAGGGGTTACCAGCTCCTACGAGCAGTACTTC.

This rearrangement joins TRBV25-1 to TRBJ1-2; the match to TRBD1 covers 8 bases. CDR3 size: 11 residues. Trimming cost V 8 bases and J 8 bases; bases outside gene matches: 4. Germline V gives CDR1 MGHDK, CDR2 SYGVNS. The CDR3 region is CASQGAGGYTF. CDR3 nucleotides: TGTGCCAGCCAGGGGGCCGGCGGCTACACCTTC.

This clonotype came up a few times. V gene TRBV19 combines with J gene TRBJ2-5, with D possibly matching TRBD1 (6 bases). Trimming shortened V by 8 bases and J by 1 base, and 11 bases separated the two germline ends. The length of the CDR3 is 13 residues. Germline V lookup: CDR1 LNHDA, CDR2 SQIVND (reference sequence). The DNA for the CDR3 is TGTGCCAGTTCTCTAGGGGGCCAAGAGACCCAGTACTTC. Amino acid sequence: CASSLGGQETQYF.

There are many counts of this clonotype. The chain uses TRBV7-9 and TRBJ1-4, with no clear D. Trimming removed 1 base from V and 3 bases from J, with 18 bases in between. Germline V gene sequence: CDR1 SEHNR, CDR2 FQNEAQ (reference sequence). The CDR3 runs to 18 residues. In nucleotides, the CDR3 is TGTGCCAGCAGCTTAGGATACTACCGGCAGGTCGCTAATGAAAAACTGTTTTTT. It codes for CASSLGYYRQVANEKLFF. The variable domain in full, with the rest retrieved from reference TRBV7-9 and TRBJ1-4, is DTGVSQNPRHKITKRGQNVTFRCDPISEHNRLYWYRQTLGQGPEFLTYFQNEAQLEKSRLLSDRFSAERPKGSFSTLEIQRTEQGDSAMYLCASSLGYYRQVANEKLFFGSGTQLSVL.

This clonotype has ten or more counts. J is TRBJ2-2 and V is TRBV19; D may match TRBD1 or TRBD2 (5 bases each). This CDR3 comprises 17 residues. The V gene's germline CDR1 is LNHDA and CDR2 SQIVND (reference sequence). The V end lost 7 bases, the J end lost 4 bases, and 22 bases lay between the germline ends. As DNA, the CDR3 is TGTGCCAGTAAACAACCCAAGGGGACGCCCCTCACCGGGGAGCTGTTTTTT. The encoded protein is CASKQPKGTPLTGELFF.

J is TRBJ1-1 and V is TRBV2, with TRBD1 matching over 8 bases. CDR3 length equals 11 residues. With V trimmed by 4 bases and J by 9 bases, 1 base remained unmatched. CDR1 and CDR2 from the germline V gene are SNHLY and FYNNEI. Here the CDR3 DNA reads TGTGCCAGCAGTGGGACAGGGAAAGCTTTCTTT. It yields the protein CASSGTGKAFF.

This clonotype was seen a handful of times. The J gene is TRBJ1-6, the V gene TRBV7-2; a weak D match, TRBD1 (6 bases). The germline V and J ends were trimmed by 3 bases and 9 bases, with 9 bases remaining between them. Per germline, CDR1 SGHTA and CDR2 FQGNSA. CDR3 length: 13 residues. The CDR3 sequence is CASSFTGSSPLHF. CDR3 nucleotides: TGTGCCAGCAGCTTTACAGGGAGTTCACCCCTCCACTTT.

This clonotype has ten or more counts. This rearrangement joins TRBV7-2 to TRBJ2-3; 15 bases agree with TRBD2. CDR3 length: 15 amino acids. V trimming: 8 bases; J trimming: 4 bases; junction bases outside the gene matches: 4. The germline gives CDR1 SGHTA, CDR2 FQGNSA. The CDR3 reads CASGLAGGPPDTQYF. DNA for the CDR3: TGTGCCAGCGGACTAGCGGGAGGGCCCCCAGATACGCAGTATTTT.

About this clonotype itself: A much larger clone is a single base away; this may be a read error. Lacking the conserved final phenylalanine or tryptophan, this CDR3 likely reflects a read error. V gene TRBV5-1 combines with J gene TRBJ1-4, with D possibly matching TRBD1 (5 bases). Germline CDR1 is SGHRS and CDR2 is YFSETQ. This CDR3 region has 14 residues. Trimming cost V 2 bases and J 5 bases, with 10 bases left between them. CDR3 coding DNA: TGCGCCAGCAGCTTTTCGGGGGACAATGAAAAACTGTTTCTT. It is translated as CASSFSGDNEKLFL.

A note on this clonotype: A junction end diverges from the germline sequence, so it may reflect a read error. The V call is TRBV5-5, the J call TRBJ1-1; possible D gene TRBD1, 5 bases. CDR3 length: 13 residues. Germline V gives CDR1 SGHKS, CDR2 YYEKEE (reference sequence). CDR3 region: CASSWGVDTKAFF. CDR3 nucleotide sequence: TGTGCCAGCAGCTGGGGGGTCGACACTAAAGCTTTCTTT.

The rearrangement joins TRBV2 to TRBJ2-7; D is tentatively TRBD1 or TRBD2 (6 bases each). V was pared by 5 bases and J by 3 bases, with 17 bases between. The germline gives CDR1 SNHLY, CDR2 FYNNEI. The CDR3 has 15 residues. The CDR3 loop reads CASSYFGGSNYEQYF. The CDR3 coding sequence is TGTGCCAGCAGTTACTTCGGGGGCAGCAACTACGAGCAGTACTTC.

V gene TRBV7-2 combines with J gene TRBJ1-1; 7 bases are shared with TRBD1. The germline V gene encodes CDR1 SGHTA and CDR2 FQGNSA. V was pared by 5 bases and J by 4 bases, with 10 bases of the junction left unmatched. This CDR3 region has 15 residues. CDR3 DNA sequence: TGTGCCAGCAGCCCCAAGGACAGGCGGACCACTGAAGCTTTCTTT. Amino acids: CASSPKDRRTTEAFF.